This TCR beta chain derives from a study of blood T cells in healthy people across ages. For the study at large: Capturing about one barcoded beta molecule per two T cells was achieved by template switching. Study results and caveats: Possibly confounding the expanded clonotype changes was the fact that donor CMV status was unknown. Since the PBMCs were unsorted, naive and antigen-experienced cells could not be conclusively compared.

This CDR3 has 16 residues. Germline CDR1 MNHEY, CDR2 SVGAGI. Trimming removed 7 bases from V and 2 bases from J, with 19 bases in between. It was with a sample-barcoded 5' primer and a J-beta primer mix that a second PCR of roughly 7 to 12 cycles was run. The authors tagged each cDNA molecule using a template-switch adaptor with 12 random nucleotides. TCRdb re-called the 5' RACE reads with MiXCR, one entry per CDR3 protein. This table holds about 1,400,000 distinct CDR3 sequences, approximately 40% found once. This clonotype was observed a handful of times. Its antigen is still unknown. This sequence originates from a woman under 30 in good health. Sequenced sample: blood. The rearrangement links TRBV6-5 to TRBJ2-3; D not resolved. The CDR3 sequence: CASTSGPGDHTDTQYF. Written as DNA, the CDR3 is TGTGCCAGCACCTCCGGGCCCGGAGACCACACAGATACGCAGTATTTT.